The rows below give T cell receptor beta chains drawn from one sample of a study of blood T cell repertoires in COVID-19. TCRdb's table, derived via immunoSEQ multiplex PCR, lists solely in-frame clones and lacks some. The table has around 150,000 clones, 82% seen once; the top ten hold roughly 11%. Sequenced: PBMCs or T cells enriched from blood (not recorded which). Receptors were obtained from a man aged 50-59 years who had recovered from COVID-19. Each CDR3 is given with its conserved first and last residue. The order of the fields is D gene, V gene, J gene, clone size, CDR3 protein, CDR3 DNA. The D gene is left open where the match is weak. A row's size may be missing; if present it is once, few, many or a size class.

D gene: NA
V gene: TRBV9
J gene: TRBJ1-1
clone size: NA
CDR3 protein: CASSVGKGGNTEAFF
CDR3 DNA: TGTGCCAGCAGCGTAGGGAAAGGGGGTAACACTGAAGCTTTCTTT

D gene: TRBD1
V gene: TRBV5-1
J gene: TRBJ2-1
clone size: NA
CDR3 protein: CASSRRQGTYNEQFF
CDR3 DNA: TGCGCCAGCAGCAGACGACAGGGAACCTACAATGAGCAGTTCTTC

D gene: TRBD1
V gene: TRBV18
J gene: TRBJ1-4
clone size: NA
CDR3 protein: CASSNRGAGLNEKLFF
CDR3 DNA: TGTGCCAGCTCAAACAGGGGGGCCGGATTAAATGAAAAACTGTTTTTT

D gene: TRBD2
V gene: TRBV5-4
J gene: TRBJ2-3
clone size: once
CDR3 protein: CASSLVGGSAQYF
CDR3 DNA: TGTGCCAGCAGCTTGGTCGGGGGGAGCGCGCAGTATTTT

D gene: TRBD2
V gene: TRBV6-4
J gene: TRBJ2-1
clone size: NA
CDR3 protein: CASSAYTSANEQFF
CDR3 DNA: TGTGCCAGCAGTGCCTATACTAGCGCGAATGAGCAGTTCTTC

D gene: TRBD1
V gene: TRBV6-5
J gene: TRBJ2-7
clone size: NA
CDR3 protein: CASSRTGTGIAEQYF
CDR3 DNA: TGTGCCAGCAGTCGGACCGGGACAGGGATTGCCGAGCAGTACTTC

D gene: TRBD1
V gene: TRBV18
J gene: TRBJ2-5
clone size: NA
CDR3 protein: CASSPGTGRETQYF
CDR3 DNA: TGTGCCAGCTCACCCGGGACAGGGAGGGAGACCCAGTACTTC

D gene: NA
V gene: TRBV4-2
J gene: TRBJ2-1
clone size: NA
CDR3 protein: CASSQASDLVRNEQFF
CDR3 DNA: TGTGCCAGCAGCCAAGCATCTGATCTCGTCAGGAATGAGCAGTTCTTC

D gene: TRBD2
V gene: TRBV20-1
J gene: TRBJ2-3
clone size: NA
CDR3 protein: CSASRLAGLTDTQYF
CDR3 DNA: TGCAGTGCTAGTCGACTAGCGGGGCTCACAGATACGCAGTATTTT

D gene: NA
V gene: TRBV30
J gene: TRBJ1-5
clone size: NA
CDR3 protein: CACLDRDSNQPQHF
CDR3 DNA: TGTGCCTGCCTGGACAGAGACTCCAATCAGCCCCAGCATTTT

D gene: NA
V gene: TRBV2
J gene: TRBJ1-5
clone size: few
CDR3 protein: CASSDTSRNQPQHF
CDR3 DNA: TGTGCCAGCAGTGATACATCACGCAATCAGCCCCAGCATTTT

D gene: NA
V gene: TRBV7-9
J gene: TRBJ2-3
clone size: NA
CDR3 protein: CASKPGWSDTQYF
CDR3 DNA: TGTGCCAGCAAACCGGGGTGGTCAGATACGCAGTATTTT

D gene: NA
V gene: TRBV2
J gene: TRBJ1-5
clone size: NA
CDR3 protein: CASSLRTVTSNQPQHF
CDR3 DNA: TGTGCCAGCAGCCTGCGGACAGTGACGAGCAATCAGCCCCAGCATTTT

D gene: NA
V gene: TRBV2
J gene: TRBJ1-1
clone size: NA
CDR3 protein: CASSENVGARSAEAFF
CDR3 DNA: TGTGCCAGCAGTGAAAATGTAGGAGCACGGAGCGCTGAAGCTTTCTTT

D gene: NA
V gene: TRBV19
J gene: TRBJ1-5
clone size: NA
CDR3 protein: CASRESLYSNQPQHF
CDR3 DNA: TGTGCCAGTAGGGAGAGCCTTTATAGCAATCAGCCCCAGCATTTT

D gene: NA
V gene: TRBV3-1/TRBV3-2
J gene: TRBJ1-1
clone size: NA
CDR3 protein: CASSQEWRRRPLNTEAFF
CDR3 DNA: TGTGCCAGCAGCCAAGAATGGAGGCGTCGGCCTTTGAACACTGAAGCTTTCTTT

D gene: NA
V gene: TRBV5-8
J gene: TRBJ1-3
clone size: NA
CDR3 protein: CASSFWTGNSGNTIYF
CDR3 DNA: TGTGCCAGCAGCTTTTGGACGGGGAACTCTGGAAACACCATATATTTT

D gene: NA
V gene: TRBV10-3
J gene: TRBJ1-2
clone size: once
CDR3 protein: CAIVGFAGYTF
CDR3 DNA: TGTGCCATCGTCGGGTTTGCTGGCTACACCTTC

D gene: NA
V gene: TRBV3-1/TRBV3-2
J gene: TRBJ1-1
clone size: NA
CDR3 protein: CASSQAAGAGTEAFF
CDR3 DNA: TGTGCCAGCAGCCAAGCCGCAGGGGCGGGCACTGAAGCTTTCTTT

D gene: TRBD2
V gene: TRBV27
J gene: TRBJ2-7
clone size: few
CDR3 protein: CASSPRRGGGAYEQYF
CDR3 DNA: TGTGCCAGCAGTCCACGGAGGGGCGGGGGGGCCTACGAGCAGTACTTC

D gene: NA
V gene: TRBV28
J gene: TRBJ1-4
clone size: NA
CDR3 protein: CASSLQIQNEKLFF
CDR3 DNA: TGTGCCAGCAGTTTACAGATTCAAAATGAAAAACTGTTTTTT

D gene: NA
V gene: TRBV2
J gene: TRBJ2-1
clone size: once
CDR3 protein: CASTGLLPGNEQFF
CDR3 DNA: TGTGCCAGCACTGGACTACTCCCCGGCAATGAGCAGTTCTTC

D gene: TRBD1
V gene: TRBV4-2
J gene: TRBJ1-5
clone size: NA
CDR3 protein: CASSQLTGSNQPQHF
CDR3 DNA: TGTGCCAGCAGCCAACTGACAGGGTCGAATCAGCCCCAGCATTTT

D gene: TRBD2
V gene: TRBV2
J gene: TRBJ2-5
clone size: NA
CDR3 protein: CASSGGLAEYQETQYF
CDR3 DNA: TGTGCCAGCAGTGGAGGACTAGCGGAGTACCAAGAGACCCAGTACTTC

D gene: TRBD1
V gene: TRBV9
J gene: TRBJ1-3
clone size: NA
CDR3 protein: CASSGGTEGNTIYF
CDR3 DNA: TGTGCCAGCAGCGGAGGGACAGAAGGAAACACCATATATTTT

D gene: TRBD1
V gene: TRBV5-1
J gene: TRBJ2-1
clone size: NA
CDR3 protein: CASSSGQDEQFF
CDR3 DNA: TGCGCCAGCAGCTCGGGACAGGATGAGCAGTTCTTC

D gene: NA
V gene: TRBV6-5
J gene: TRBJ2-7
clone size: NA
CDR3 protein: CASRRGGAGIYEQYF
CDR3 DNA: TGTGCCAGCAGGAGGGGGGGGGCAGGGATCTACGAGCAGTACTTC

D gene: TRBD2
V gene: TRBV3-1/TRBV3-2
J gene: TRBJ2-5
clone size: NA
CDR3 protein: CASSPGLAQETQYF
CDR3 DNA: TGTGCCAGCAGCCCCGGACTAGCCCAAGAGACCCAGTACTTC

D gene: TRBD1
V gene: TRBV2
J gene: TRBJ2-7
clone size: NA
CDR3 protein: CATTSGTGVSYEQYF
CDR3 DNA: TGTGCCACCACGTCCGGGACAGGGGTCTCCTACGAGCAGTACTTC

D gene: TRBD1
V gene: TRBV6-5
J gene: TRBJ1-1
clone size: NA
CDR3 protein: CASSRDRGTEAFF
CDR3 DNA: TGTGCCAGCAGTAGGGACAGGGGGACTGAAGCTTTCTTT

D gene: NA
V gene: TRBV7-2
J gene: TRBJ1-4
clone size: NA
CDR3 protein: CASSLRPLAPGTNEKLFF
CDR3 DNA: TGTGCCAGCAGCTTAAGGCCTTTAGCTCCGGGGACTAATGAAAAACTGTTTTTT

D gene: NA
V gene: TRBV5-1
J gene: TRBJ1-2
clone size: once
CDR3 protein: CASSLRQGPDYGYTF
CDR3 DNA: TGCGCCAGCAGCTTGCGTCAGGGGCCAGACTATGGCTACACCTTC

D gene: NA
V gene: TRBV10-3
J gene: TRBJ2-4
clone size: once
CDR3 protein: CAISDKDIQYF
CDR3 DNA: TGTGCCATCTCGGACAAGGACATTCAGTACTTC

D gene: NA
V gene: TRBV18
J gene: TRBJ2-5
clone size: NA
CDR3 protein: CASSPYRAEETQYF
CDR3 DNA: TGTGCCAGCTCACCATACAGGGCTGAAGAGACCCAGTACTTC

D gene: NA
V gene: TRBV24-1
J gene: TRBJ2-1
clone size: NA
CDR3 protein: CATRGSDSPYNEQFF
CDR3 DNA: TGTGCCACCAGGGGGAGCGATTCGCCATACAATGAGCAGTTCTTC

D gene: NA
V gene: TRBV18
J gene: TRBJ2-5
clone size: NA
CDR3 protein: CASSPPTGQETQYF
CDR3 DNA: TGTGCCAGCTCACCACCTACAGGTCAAGAGACCCAGTACTTC

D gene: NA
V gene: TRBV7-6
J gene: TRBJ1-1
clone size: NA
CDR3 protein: CASSADTNTEAFF
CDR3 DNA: TGTGCCAGCAGCGCGGACACGAACACTGAAGCTTTCTTT

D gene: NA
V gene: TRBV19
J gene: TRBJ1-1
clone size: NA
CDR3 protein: CASSYGQPTAFYTEAFF
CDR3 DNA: TGTGCCAGTAGTTATGGACAGCCGACTGCCTTTTACACTGAAGCTTTCTTT

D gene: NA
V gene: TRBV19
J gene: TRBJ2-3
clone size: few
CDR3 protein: CASSRQADTQYF
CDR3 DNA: TGTGCCAGTAGCCGCCAGGCAGATACGCAGTATTTT

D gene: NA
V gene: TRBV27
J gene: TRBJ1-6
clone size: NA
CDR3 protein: CASRKGRGGYNSPLHF
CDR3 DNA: TGTGCCAGCAGGAAGGGTCGGGGGGGATATAATTCACCCCTCCACTTT